The following is a T cell receptor beta chain sequence with its context. The data stem from a study of blood T cells in healthy people across ages. Together with a sample-barcoded 5' primer, a J-beta primer mix was included in a second PCR lasting about 7 to 11 cycles. A tag from a template-switch adaptor with 12 random nucleotides marked each cDNA molecule. In TCRdb, the 5' RACE reads were re-called with MiXCR into one record per CDR3 protein. This table has about 640,000 distinct CDR3 sequences, approximately 50% appearing once. CDR3 length: 15 residues. The V end was cut by 4 bases, the J end by 1 base, with 14 bases between. In germline, CDR1 is SGHKS, CDR2 YYEKEE (reference sequence).

The material sequenced was blood. The TCR was taken from a man aged 55 to 70 in good health. V gene TRBV5-5 combines with J gene TRBJ2-5, with TRBD1 as a possible D gene (6 bases). The CDR3 DNA reads TGTGCCAGCAGCCCCCGAAGGGGGTTCCAAGAGACCCAGTACTTC. Translating it yields CASSPRRGFQETQYF.